The sequence of this T cell receptor (beta chain) was determined in a study of blood T cell repertoires in COVID-19 (dated by TCRdb to 2018 to 2020). At the level of the whole study: Samples from collaborators originated in the United States, Italy and Spain and spanned both the acute and convalescent phases of COVID-19. Where available, HLA class I and class II types were taken from metadata supplied by the sample provider and were not determined by assay-based typing. A de-identified subject ID, COVID-19 status, age in years and sex were almost always included in the sample metadata. Samples came from the ongoing ImmuneRACE study (first 160 participants) plus 1,254 subjects from 6 global collaborators. The repertoires were made available in a free public database intended to serve as a resource for research on the immune response to SARS-CoV-2. The dataset comprised deeply sampled blood TCRbeta repertoires from subjects exposed to, actively infected with, or recovered from COVID-19. The prospective study material was composed of cDNA or gDNA derived from T cells, B-cell-depleted T cells, or PBMCs.

With regard to this clone: The specificity of this receptor is unknown. Base quality data are lacking; no much larger clone is found one base away.

The paper as a whole reports these results and caveats: How much clinical and demographic metadata was included differed by source and by participant, and the metadata was provided uncurated.

Its CDR3 holds 14 amino acids, cysteine through phenylalanine. Of the read, only the CDR3 DNA is kept; its 42 bases are in frame from base 1. The trim is 3 bases for V and 8 bases for J, with a gap of 17 bases between the germline ends. Via the germline V gene (reference sequence), CDR1 is DFQATT and CDR2 SNEGSKA. In the prospective study, participants were roughly 18 to 90 years old, resided in 20 to 30 geographic areas of the United States, and were enrolled through a virtual design. To assign participants to cohorts, the prospective study relied on clinical history that participants themselves reported in a screening survey and a study questionnaire. For ImmuneRACE Cohort 3, a participant was defined as recovered based on two consecutive negative NP/OP PCR tests, clearance by a healthcare professional, or resolution of symptoms. In the prospective study, whole blood, serum and a nasopharyngeal or oropharyngeal swab were collected from each participant by mobile phlebotomists. Prospective study participants could optionally give additional blood draws and questionnaires over an approximately two-month period. Prospective study blood samples were shipped either frozen or at room temperature before DNA extraction.

The immunoSEQ Assay, a bias-controlled multiplex PCR, was used to amplify TCRbeta CDR3 regions from genomic DNA. Per the source publication's procedure: Nucleated cell counts per sample were estimated from amplification of reference gene primers within the assay. To quantify the absolute abundance of each unique TCRbeta CDR3 rearrangement, sequence reads were collapsed and filtered. Productive Simpson clonality was computed per sample as the square root of Simpson's diversity index over productive rearrangements. The immuneACCESS repertoire file appears here via TCRdb, limited to in-frame rearrangements. These files lack a portion of the clones; in checked studies, under half of the deficit traces to unresolved V genes, and the cause of the others is not known. From that table come the V and J calls and clone size; the DNA was used to work out D and trimming. The sample table shows fewer than 400,000 clones, and approximately 85% are seen once. The biggest ten clones account for around 2.1% of the sample.

The rearranged chain carries TRBV20-1 and TRBJ1-3; the D gene is unclear. The TCR sequence derives from a young man who had recovered from COVID-19. What was sequenced was PBMCs or T cells enriched from blood (not recorded which). The nucleotide sequence reads TGCAGTGCTAGTTCTACGGACCGGGGTCACACCATATATTTT. This is translated as CSASSTDRGHTIYF.